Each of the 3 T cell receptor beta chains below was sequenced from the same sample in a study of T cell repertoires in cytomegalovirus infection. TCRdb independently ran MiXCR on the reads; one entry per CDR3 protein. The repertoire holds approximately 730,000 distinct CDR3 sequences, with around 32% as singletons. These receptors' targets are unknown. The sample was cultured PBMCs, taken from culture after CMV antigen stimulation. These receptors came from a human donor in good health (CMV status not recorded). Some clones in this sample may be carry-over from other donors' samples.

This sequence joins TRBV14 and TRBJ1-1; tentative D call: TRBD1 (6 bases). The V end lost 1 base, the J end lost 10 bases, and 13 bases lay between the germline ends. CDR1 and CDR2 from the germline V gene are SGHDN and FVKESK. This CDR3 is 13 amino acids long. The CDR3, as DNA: TGTGCCAGCAGCCAAGTGGGGGGCCCCCGAGCTTTCTTT. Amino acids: CASSQVGGPRAFF. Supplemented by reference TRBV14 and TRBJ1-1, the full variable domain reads EAGVTQFPSHSVIEKGQTVTLRCDPISGHDNLYWYRRVMGKEIKFLLHFVKESKQDESGMPNNRFLAERTGGTYSTLKVQPAELEDSGVYFCASSQVGGPRAFFGQGTRLTVV.

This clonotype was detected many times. The CDR3 DNA follows: TGTGCCAGCAGCTTAGCGTTAGAGGGGGCAGCCTACAATGAGCAGTTCTTC. Encoded protein: CASSLALEGAAYNEQFF. The rearrangement uses TRBV7-8 and TRBJ2-1, with 7 bases lining up with TRBD1. V trimming: 0 bases; J trimming: 2 bases; junction bases outside the gene matches: 7. The CDR3 sequence is 17 residues long. Per germline, CDR1 SGHVS and CDR2 FQNEAQ.

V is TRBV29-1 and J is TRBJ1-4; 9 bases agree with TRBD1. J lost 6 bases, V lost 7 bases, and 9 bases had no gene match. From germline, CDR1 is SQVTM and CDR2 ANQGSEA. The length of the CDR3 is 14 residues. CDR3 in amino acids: CSGLRGQGDEKLFF. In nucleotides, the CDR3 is TGCAGCGGGCTGCGGGGACAGGGTGATGAAAAACTGTTTTTT.